Each of the 31 T cell receptor beta chains below was sequenced from the same sample in a study of blood T cell repertoires in COVID-19 (dated by TCRdb to 2018 to 2020). Receptor libraries were prepared by the immunoSEQ multiplex PCR assay. In TCRdb, the immuneACCESS table is reduced to in-frame sequences with V and J assigned. These tables do not hold every clone; where another copy was compared, an unresolved V gene accounts for under half, and the others remain unexplained. The sample yields 150,000 to 200,000 clones; roughly 84% were counted once. Together, the top ten hold roughly 18% of the sample. Sequencing was carried out using peripheral blood. The receptors were gathered from a person aged 70 to 85 with COVID-19, enrolled during active disease.

The chain is built from TRBV2 and TRBJ2-2; no definite D call. Trimming took 3 bases from V and 5 from J, leaving 7 bases between them. Germline V gene lookup returns CDR1 SNHLY and CDR2 FYNNEI. This CDR3 region has 13 residues. CDR3 sequence: CASSEVVTGELFF. CDR3 nucleotides: TGTGCCAGCAGTGAGGTAGTGACCGGGGAGCTGTTTTTT.

As regards this clone: Germline is not matched at one junction end, which may reflect a read error. V usage is TRBV25-1 and J usage is TRBJ2-1; D possibly matches TRBD1 or TRBD2 (6 bases each). The germline CDR1 and CDR2 sequences are MGHDK and SYGVNS. The CDR3 runs 12 residues. The CDR3 loop reads CATSGGLHEQFF. The CDR3 DNA is TGTGCCACCAGTGGGGGGCTCCATGAGCAGTTCTTC.

The chain's CDR3 is CASSYAGVSVGYTF. The CDR3, as DNA: TGTGCCAGCAGTTACGCGGGGGTCTCTGTTGGCTACACCTTC. The chain joins TRBV6-5 to TRBJ1-2, with D possibly being TRBD1 (5 bases). V was pared by 2 bases and J by 7 bases, with 14 bases between. Germline V gene lookup returns CDR1 MNHEY and CDR2 SVGAGI. The CDR3 loop spans 14 amino acids.

The CDR3 region is CASSPYRLSNTEAFF. CDR3 bases: TGTGCCAGTAGTCCATACAGGTTATCGAACACTGAAGCTTTCTTT. The rearrangement joins TRBV19 to TRBJ1-1; D perhaps matches TRBD1 (5 bases). This CDR3 region has 15 residues. Germline V gene sequence: CDR1 LNHDA, CDR2 SQIVND (reference sequence). Trimming stripped 5 bases from V and 1 base from J, with 14 bases between.

This chain's CDR3 is CASSLSPSYEQYF. In DNA form, the CDR3 reads TGCGCCAGCAGCTTATCCCCCAGCTACGAGCAGTACTTC. The chain has TRBV5-1 and TRBJ2-7, with no clear D. Germline V lookup: CDR1 SGHRS, CDR2 YFSETQ. The CDR3 totals 13 residues. Trimming stripped 2 bases from V and 3 bases from J, with 9 bases between.

The V and J genes are TRBV7-2 and TRBJ1-1; no clear D. The germline V and J ends were trimmed by 5 bases and 6 bases, with 7 bases remaining between them. The length of the CDR3 is 11 residues. CDR1 and CDR2 from the germline V gene are SGHTA and FQGNSA. CDR3 nucleotides: TGTGCCAGCAGCCCCCAGTCTGAAGCTTTCTTT. Its translation: CASSPQSEAFF.

This chain uses TRBV6-5 with TRBJ2-7, with D maybe TRBD2 (5 bases). Germline V lookup: CDR1 MNHEY, CDR2 SVGAGI. Trimming stripped 6 bases from V and 6 bases from J, with 15 bases between. The CDR3 totals 13 residues. CDR3 bases: TGTGCCAGCAGAAGAGGATCTGCGGGCGAGCAGTACTTC. Its translation is CASRRGSAGEQYF.

This clone appeared a few times. This chain uses TRBV27 with TRBJ2-7, with TRBD1 matching 9 bases. The ends lost 5 bases at V and 6 bases at J; junction bases unmatched: 11. Germline V CDR1 and CDR2: MNHEY, SMNVEV (reference sequence). The CDR3 spans 15 residues. The CDR3 DNA reads TGTGCCAGCAGTCGTTCCGGGACAGGGTCTTCCGAGCAGTACTTC. Encoded protein: CASSRSGTGSSEQYF.

The chain has TRBV9 and TRBJ1-4, with TRBD1 identical over 9 bases. V shed 4 bases, J shed 7 bases, and the junction held 11 bases outside the gene matches. The CDR3 contains 16 residues. The germline V gene encodes CDR1 SGDLS and CDR2 YYNGEE. The DNA of the CDR3 is TGTGCCAGCAGCAGAGAGGGACAGGGAGAAAGTGAAAAACTGTTTTTT. Its protein is CASSREGQGESEKLFF.

The chain couples TRBV5-4 to TRBJ2-5; 7 bases agree with TRBD1. The CDR3 has 14 residues. Looked up from germline, CDR1 is SGHNT and CDR2 is YYREEE (reference sequence). Trimming removed 4 bases from V and 3 bases from J; junction bases left unmatched: 6. The CDR3 region is CASSQQGIKETQYF. The DNA for the CDR3 is TGTGCCAGCAGCCAACAGGGGATCAAAGAGACCCAGTACTTC.

This clone was seen only once. The chain combines TRBV5-1 with TRBJ1-2, with D perhaps TRBD1 (5 bases). CDR1 and CDR2 from the germline V gene are SGHRS and YFSETQ. V dropped 1 base and J dropped 3 bases, with 13 bases sitting between them. The CDR3 spans 15 residues. The CDR3 region has the DNA TGCGCCAGCAGCTTGTCCGGCAGGGCAGACTATGGCTACACCTTC. Translation gives CASSLSGRADYGYTF.

The rearrangement links TRBV5-5 to TRBJ2-1; D possibly corresponds to TRBD1 (7 bases). V was trimmed by 4 bases and J by 5 bases, leaving 13 bases between them. The germline CDR1 and CDR2 sequences are SGHKS and YYEKEE (reference sequence). The CDR3 covers 14 residues. CDR3 DNA: TGTGCCAGCAGCGCGGGACAGATTCACAATGAGCAGTTCTTC. This translates into CASSAGQIHNEQFF.

The genes are TRBV3-1 (or the pseudogene TRBV3-2) and TRBJ1-2; 8 bases match TRBD1. The CDR3 contains 16 residues. V dropped 6 bases and J dropped 4; count of bases not matched to a gene: 13. Looked up from germline, CDR1 is LGHDT and CDR2 is YNNKEL (reference sequence). The CDR3 protein is CASRHRNRTGRYGYTF. The CDR3 DNA sequence: TGTGCCAGCAGACATAGAAACCGGACAGGGCGCTATGGCTACACCTTC.

V gene TRBV6-5 combines with J gene TRBJ1-4, with a weak D call TRBD1 (5 bases). The CDR3 spans 12 residues. The V end lost 6 bases, the J end lost 10 bases, and 12 bases lay between the germline ends. Germline V gives CDR1 MNHEY, CDR2 SVGAGI. The CDR3 DNA follows: TGTGCCAGCAGAACTGGGGGGGGAAAACTGTTTTTT. Amino acid sequence: CASRTGGGKLFF.

The chain links TRBV20-1 to TRBJ2-1; D call uncertain. Trimming cost V 6 bases and J 7 bases, with 4 bases left between them. The CDR3 totals 9 residues. Germline CDR1 reads DFQATT; CDR2 reads SNEGSKA (reference sequence). In nucleotides, the CDR3 is TGCAGTGCCAAAAATGAGCAGTTCTTC. Protein: CSAKNEQFF.

This clone was seen once. The V call is TRBV3-1 (or the pseudogene TRBV3-2), the J call TRBJ2-5; 9 nucleotides agree with TRBD2. CDR3 size: 17 residues. CDR1 and CDR2 from the germline V gene are LGHDT and YNNKEL (reference sequence). The V and J ends lost 1 base and 5 bases, in that order; junction bases with no gene match: 11. CDR3 in amino acids: CASSQASGDLLRETQYF. The CDR3 region has the DNA TGTGCCAGCAGCCAAGCTAGCGGGGACCTCCTAAGGGAGACCCAGTACTTC.

The gene calls are TRBV7-2 and TRBJ1-4, with D tentatively TRBD1 (6 bases). The CDR3 has 15 amino acids. V dropped 5 bases and J dropped 3 bases, with 13 bases sitting between them. Germline loops: CDR1 SGHTA, CDR2 FQGNSA. The CDR3 is CASSVTGLPNEKLFF. DNA for the CDR3: TGTGCCAGCAGCGTTACAGGGTTACCTAATGAAAAACTGTTTTTT.

The V gene is TRBV7-8, the J gene TRBJ2-7; maybe TRBD1 (5 bases). The ends were cut back, 3 bases at V and 0 bases at J, with 15 bases in the middle. Germline CDR1 reads SGHVS; CDR2 reads FQNEAQ. This CDR3 comprises 16 residues. CDR3: CASSFWGREGSYEQYF. CDR3 in DNA: TGTGCCAGCAGCTTTTGGGGCAGGGAAGGCTCCTACGAGCAGTACTTC.

This chain connects TRBV9 to TRBJ2-7; D is perhaps TRBD1 (6 bases). Germline-derived CDR1 and CDR2 are SGDLS and YYNGEE. V was pared by 5 bases and J by 7 bases, with 19 bases between. This CDR3 is built from 14 residues. The CDR3 nucleotides read TGTGCCAGCAGACCGGGACACGCATCCGGAGAGCAGTACTTC. Amino acid sequence: CASRPGHASGEQYF.

V gene TRBV28 combines with J gene TRBJ1-4; D is perhaps TRBD1 (5 bases). Per the germline V gene, CDR1 is MDHEN and CDR2 is SYDVKM. The V end lost 5 bases, the J end lost 7 bases, and 14 bases lay between the germline ends. The CDR3 length is 14 residues. The CDR3 loop is CASSPPGQGEKLFF. DNA for the CDR3: TGTGCCAGCAGTCCACCTGGGCAGGGTGAAAAACTGTTTTTT.

The gene calls are TRBV24-1 and TRBJ2-2; 12 nucleotides agree with TRBD1. The CDR3 is made up of 16 amino acids. Unmatched junction bases numbered 5, after V lost 4 bases and J lost 6 bases. The V gene's germline CDR1 is KGHDR and CDR2 SFDVKD. The CDR3 region is CATSDPGQGAPGELFF. CDR3 DNA: TGTGCCACCAGTGACCCGGGACAGGGGGCACCCGGGGAGCTGTTTTTT.

This clone was seen more than once but under ten times. The J gene is TRBJ1-6, the V gene TRBV25-1; TRBD1 agrees at 7 bases. The CDR3 consists of 18 residues. The germline gives CDR1 MGHDK, CDR2 SYGVNS. Germline trimming cut 1 base from V and 9 bases from J; bases unmatched to any gene: 15. CDR3 residues: CASSELGLTGVMGSPLHF. The CDR3 coding sequence is TGTGCCAGCAGTGAATTGGGGTTAACAGGGGTGATGGGTTCACCCCTCCACTTT.

The chain combines TRBV6-5 with TRBJ1-3, with no clear D. Trimming stripped 7 bases from V and 4 bases from J, with 14 bases between. Germline V gives CDR1 MNHEY, CDR2 SVGAGI. The CDR3 totals 14 residues. This chain's CDR3 is CASKAPGVGNTIYF. The CDR3 coding sequence is TGTGCCAGCAAGGCCCCGGGTGTCGGAAACACCATATATTTT.

This clone was observed once. V is TRBV9 and J is TRBJ1-3, with TRBD1 matching over 8 bases. V lost 4 bases and J lost 4; bases outside the gene matches: 10. CDR1 SGDLS and CDR2 YYNGEE come from the germline V gene. This CDR3 is built from 16 residues. The CDR3 region has the DNA TGTGCCAGCAGCCCGAGCCCCAGGGGGCAGGGAAACACCATATATTTT. It encodes CASSPSPRGQGNTIYF.

This rearrangement joins TRBV27 to TRBJ2-2; D not certain. V was pared by 3 bases and J by 4 bases, with 15 bases between. This CDR3 has 16 amino acids. Looked up from germline, CDR1 is MNHEY and CDR2 is SMNVEV (reference sequence). The chain's CDR3 is CASSFAPFSGTGELFF. The DNA for the CDR3 is TGTGCCAGCAGTTTCGCGCCCTTCTCTGGCACCGGGGAGCTGTTTTTT.

This chain uses TRBV9 with TRBJ2-2; possibly TRBD2 for D (6 bases). The CDR3 contains 18 residues. V lost 0 bases and J 0 bases, leaving 15 bases between the germline ends. CDR1 and CDR2 from the germline V gene are SGDLS and YYNGEE. The CDR3 here is CASSVVAGPASNTGELFF. The DNA for the CDR3 is TGTGCCAGCAGCGTAGTCGCGGGGCCGGCTTCGAACACCGGGGAGCTGTTTTTT.

This chain joins TRBV29-1 and TRBJ1-2, with D perhaps TRBD1 (5 bases). The CDR3 totals 10 residues. The germline CDR1 and CDR2 sequences are SQVTM and ANQGSEA. CDR3 coding DNA: TGCAGTGCTAGGGGATATGGCTACACCTTC. Protein product: CSARGYGYTF.

For this clone: The sample holds other DNA sequences that translate to the same CDR3. The rearrangement links TRBV9 to TRBJ2-1; possible D gene TRBD1, 5 bases. The CDR3 sequence is 12 residues long. The V end lost 1 base, the J end lost 7 bases, and 6 bases lay between the germline ends. Germline CDR1 reads SGDLS; CDR2 reads YYNGEE. The CDR3 nucleotides are TGTGCCAGCAGCGTACAGGGTAATGAGCAGTTCTTC. This encodes CASSVQGNEQFF.

The CDR3 is CASSQGALTSGRGEQFF. The DNA for the CDR3 is TGTGCCAGCAGCCAAGGAGCTTTAACTAGCGGGAGAGGTGAGCAGTTCTTC. The chain is built from TRBV3-1 (or the pseudogene TRBV3-2) and TRBJ2-1, with 11 positions matching TRBD2. Germline assignment: CDR1 LGHDT and CDR2 YNNKEL (reference sequence). The junction had 11 bases not matched to a gene; V was cut back by 1 base and J by 9 bases. This CDR3 has 17 residues.

This clone was seen a single time. The rearrangement joins TRBV21-1 to TRBJ1-2; no check of the table's D call, TRBD1, against the DNA was made. TRBV21-1 is recorded as a pseudogene. The CDR3 totals 21 residues. The CDR3 spells CASSNPPLGQGVTGPNYGYTF. CDR3 DNA sequence: TGTGCCAGCAGCAACCCACCCCTCGGACAGGGAGTTACAGGGCCTAACTATGGCTACACCTTC.

The CDR3 DNA reads TGTGCCAGCTCGAGCCCCCAAACCGGGGAGCTGTTTTTT. It translates to CASSSPQTGELFF. V is TRBV28 and J is TRBJ2-2; D not resolved. This CDR3 has 13 amino acids. Germline V gene sequence: CDR1 MDHEN, CDR2 SYDVKM. Trimming stripped 8 bases from V and 5 bases from J, with 12 bases between.